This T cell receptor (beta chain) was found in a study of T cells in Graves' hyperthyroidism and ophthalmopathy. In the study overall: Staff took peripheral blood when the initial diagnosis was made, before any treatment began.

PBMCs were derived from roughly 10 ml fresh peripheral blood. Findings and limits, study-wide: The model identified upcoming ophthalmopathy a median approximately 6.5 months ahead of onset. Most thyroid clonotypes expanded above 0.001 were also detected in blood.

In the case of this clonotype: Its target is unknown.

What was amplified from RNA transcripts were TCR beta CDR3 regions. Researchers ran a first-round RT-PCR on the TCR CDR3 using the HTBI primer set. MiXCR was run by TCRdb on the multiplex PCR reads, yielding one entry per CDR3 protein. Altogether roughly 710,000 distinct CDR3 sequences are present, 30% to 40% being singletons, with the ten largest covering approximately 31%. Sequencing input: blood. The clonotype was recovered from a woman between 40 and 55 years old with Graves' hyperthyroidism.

Here the CDR3 reads CASTPKEGPNYGYTF. The CDR3, as DNA: TGTGCCAGCACCCCTAAGGAGGGTCCTAACTATGGCTACACCTTC. The chain combines TRBV2 with TRBJ1-2; D call uncertain. This CDR3 has 15 amino acids. CDR1 and CDR2 (germline): SNHLY, FYNNEI. Trimming took off 7 bases at V and 0 bases at J, with 15 bases between the two ends.